These 13 T cell receptor beta chains were all obtained from the same sample, sequenced in a study of T cell repertoires in cytomegalovirus infection. TCRdb reprocessed the reads with MiXCR, giving one entry per CDR3 protein. The sample contains 200,000 or so distinct CDR3 sequences, 28% of which appear only once. Input material: PBMCs. The receptor source for this set is a human donor in good health (CMV status not recorded). Some clones in this sample may be carry-over from other donors' samples.

This clonotype was observed at least ten times. This rearrangement joins TRBV7-2 to TRBJ1-5; D not resolved. V was trimmed by 5 bases and J by 0 bases, leaving 11 bases between them. Germline-derived CDR1 and CDR2 are SGHTA and FQGNSA. CDR3 length: 15 amino acids. In DNA form, the CDR3 reads TGTGCCAGCAGCCTCGACTCAACTAGCAATCAGCCCCAGCATTTT. Encoded protein: CASSLDSTSNQPQHF.

The chain is built from TRBV19 and TRBJ2-5; 10 bases match TRBD1. The germline V gene has CDR1 LNHDA and CDR2 SQIVND (reference sequence). J lost 5 bases, V lost 4 bases, and 7 bases had no gene match. The CDR3 consists of 15 residues. The CDR3 bases are TGTGCCAGTAGTACCTCGACAGGGGGCGATGAGACCCAGTACTTC. Its translation: CASSTSTGGDETQYF.

There are many counts of this clonotype. The DNA for the CDR3 is TGTGCCAGCAGTTTAGACCTTGGCACTGAAGCTTTCTTT. Protein: CASSLDLGTEAFF. The chain has TRBV12-3 or TRBV12-4 and TRBJ1-1; D gene unclear. Trimming took 1 base from V and 4 from J, leaving 7 bases between them. The CDR3 runs 13 residues.

There are many counts of this clonotype. V usage is TRBV7-2 and J usage is TRBJ2-2; 7 nucleotides line up with TRBD2. J was trimmed by 0 bases and V by 7 bases; bases with no gene match: 8. CDR1 is SGHTA, CDR2 FQGNSA, per germline. The CDR3 runs 16 residues. DNA of the CDR3: TGTGCCAGCAACTTGGGAGGGACTACGAACACCGGGGAGCTGTTTTTT. It encodes CASNLGGTTNTGELFF.

This rearrangement joins TRBV6-2 or TRBV6-3 to TRBJ2-7; 7 bases line up with TRBD1. Per germline, CDR1 MNHEY and CDR2 SVGEGT. The CDR3 loop spans 14 amino acids. V lost 6 bases to trimming and J lost 5 bases; unmatched junction nucleotides: 10. CDR3 residues: CASRTGYSVDEQYF. CDR3 bases: TGTGCCAGCAGGACAGGGTATTCGGTCGACGAGCAGTACTTC.

The chain recombines TRBV2 with TRBJ2-1; 9 bases line up with TRBD1. This CDR3 contains 15 residues. Germline V gene data show CDR1 as SNHLY and CDR2 as FYNNEI. The V gene end was trimmed by 10 bases and the J gene end by 1 base; junction bases not matched to a gene: 8. CDR3 loop: CATQSDRGSYNEQFF. The CDR3 DNA reads as TGTGCCACCCAGTCGGACAGGGGATCCTACAATGAGCAGTTCTTC.

The chain is built from TRBV5-1 and TRBJ1-1; 7 positions agree with TRBD1. Per the germline V gene, CDR1 is SGHRS and CDR2 is YFSETQ. Unmatched junction bases numbered 3, after V lost 1 base and J lost 0 bases. The CDR3 has 15 residues. DNA of the CDR3: TGCGCCAGCAGCTTGTTGGGACAGCTGAACACTGAAGCTTTCTTT. Protein: CASSLLGQLNTEAFF.

V is TRBV9 and J is TRBJ1-6; maybe TRBD1 (5 bases). The CDR3 is made up of 15 amino acids. Germline loops: CDR1 SGDLS, CDR2 YYNGEE. V lost 3 bases and J lost 10, with 17 bases in between. CDR3 nucleotides: TGTGCCAGCAGCGCGAGGGACGATCTGGGGTCACCCCTCCACTTT. It translates to CASSARDDLGSPLHF.

In this sample, this clonotype turned up many times. The chain has TRBV7-9 and TRBJ1-6, with D hard to call. CDR3 size: 12 residues. Germline-derived CDR1 and CDR2 are SEHNR and FQNEAQ (reference sequence). Trimming removed 1 base at V and 9 bases at J, with 4 bases between. The CDR3 is CASSLVGSPLHF. In nucleotides, the CDR3 is TGTGCCAGCAGCTTAGTCGGTTCACCCCTCCACTTT.

There are many counts of this clonotype. V and J are TRBV12-3 or TRBV12-4 and TRBJ2-5, with D tentatively TRBD2 (6 bases). CDR3 length: 16 amino acids. V shed 6 bases and J shed 5 bases, with 22 bases lying between them. CDR3 region: CASRFSGTQKRETQYF. CDR3 DNA sequence: TGTGCCAGCAGGTTCTCCGGGACTCAAAAACGGGAGACCCAGTACTTC.

Only a few counts were recorded for this clonotype. The CDR3 is CASSPDSAETQYF. The CDR3 nucleotides read TGTGCCAGCAGCCCCGACAGTGCAGAGACCCAGTACTTC. V usage is TRBV7-3 and J usage is TRBJ2-5, with D perhaps matching TRBD1 (5 bases). The CDR3 covers 13 residues. Per the germline V gene, CDR1 is SGHTA and CDR2 is FQGTGA. Trimming pared 5 bases from V and 4 bases from J, leaving 11 bases between.

This clonotype was observed at least ten times. The chain uses TRBV7-3 and TRBJ2-3, with a tentative D call TRBD2 (5 bases). Germline loops: CDR1 SGHTA, CDR2 FQGTGA. This CDR3 has 16 amino acids. The ends were cut back, 0 bases at V and 0 bases at J, with 10 bases in the middle. CDR3 in DNA: TGTGCCAGCAGCTTAACGCCCGGGATTAGCACAGATACGCAGTATTTT. Residues: CASSLTPGISTDTQYF.

This clonotype has more than one count but fewer than ten. This rearrangement joins TRBV10-3 to TRBJ2-1, with TRBD2 matching 8 bases. Germline values: CDR1 ENHRY, CDR2 SYGVKD. V gave up 0 bases and J gave up 4 bases; unmatched junction bases: 11. There are 18 residues in the CDR3. The CDR3 sequence is CAISESMSASGSYNEQFF. The CDR3, as DNA: TGTGCCATCAGTGAGTCGATGTCGGCTAGCGGGTCATACAATGAGCAGTTCTTC.